The entry below describes one T cell receptor (beta chain). Authors' methods: Amplification from reference gene primers served as the basis for estimated nucleated cell counts. The method was immunoSEQ multiplex PCR; TCRdb's version includes in-frame clones alone and lacks a portion of them. Clone size and V and J calls were adopted from that table, with D and trimming inferred from the DNA. This table has a few hundred thousand clones, 82% appearing once. The record originates from a study of blood T cell repertoires in COVID-19. Study at large: COVID-19 samples collected from the United States, Italy and Spain covered acute and convalescent phases.

Germline CDR1 and CDR2: MNHEY and SVGAGI. The CDR3 loop spans 15 amino acids. V was clipped by 0 bases and J by 9 bases; unmatched bases: 7. This clonotype was obtained from a young woman with acute or convalescent COVID-19. Sequenced sample: peripheral blood. V usage is TRBV6-5 and J usage is TRBJ1-2; 10 nucleotides agree with TRBD1. CDR3 loop: CASSYSVTGGQSYTF. The CDR3 region has the DNA TGTGCCAGCAGTTACTCTGTGACAGGGGGCCAGAGCTACACCTTC.